This is a list of T cell receptor beta chains from one sample in a study of human T cells and chemical hapten exposure. Via MiXCR, TCRdb re-called the RACE reads, giving one row per CDR3 protein. Altogether 30,000 to 35,000 distinct CDR3 sequences are present, around 5.9% being singletons, with the ten largest covering more than 10%. Sample: whole blood. These receptors came from a human donor in good health. Some clones in this sample may be carry-over from other donors' samples. Each CDR3 is given with its conserved first and last residue. The D gene is left open where the match is weak. Clone size appears in some rows only: once, few, many, or a class for an expanded clone.

cdr3_nt cdr3_aa d_call cdr3_length v_call clone_size j_call
TGTGCCAGCAGCTCGACCGGGACTCTAGGGTACGAGGCCAACGTCCTGACTTTC CASSSTGTLGYEANVLTF - 18 TRBV5-6 many TRBJ2-6
TGCGCCAGCAAGAAAGACGGGCATAATGAAAAACTGTTTTTT CASKKDGHNEKLFF - 14 TRBV5-1 - TRBJ1-4
TGTGCCAGCAGGGGGGCATCCGTCATAAGCTGGGGCGCCTCCTACAATGAGCAGTTCTTC CASRGASVISWGASYNEQFF - 20 TRBV27 many TRBJ2-1
TGTGCCAGCAGTTTAGAAGGGACAGGGGTTGGCGGGGAGCTGTTTTTT CASSLEGTGVGGELFF TRBD1 16 TRBV12-3/TRBV12-4 many TRBJ2-2
TGTGCCATCAGTGGAGACCCCCTAGGGGGACTGTTTTTT CAISGDPLGGLFF - 13 TRBV10-3 many TRBJ1-4
TGTGCCAGCTCACCACCCCCCGCACAGGATTTCTATAATTCACCCCTCCACTTT CASSPPPAQDFYNSPLHF - 18 TRBV18 - TRBJ1-6
TGCAGTGCTAGAGATCCGAGGGGGCAAGGGTGGACTGAAGCTTTCTTT CSARDPRGQGWTEAFF TRBD1 16 TRBV20-1 many TRBJ1-1
TGTGCCAGCAGTAGAGCTAGGGGCGTTCGCACAGATACGCAGTATTTT CASSRARGVRTDTQYF - 16 TRBV6-5 many TRBJ2-3
TGCGCCAGCAGCTTGGGGACTAGCGACGGGGAGACCCAGTACTTC CASSLGTSDGETQYF TRBD2 15 TRBV5-1 - TRBJ2-5
TGTGCCACCAGCAGCCCCCCAGGGGTATCACCTTCTAGCAATCAGCCCCAGCATTTT CATSSPPGVSPSSNQPQHF - 19 TRBV15 many TRBJ1-5
TGCAGTGCAGAGGCCGGGCCCAGTCGGTACACCTTC CSAEAGPSRYTF - 12 TRBV20-1 many TRBJ1-2
TGTGCCAGCAGCACTAGCGAGGCCTACGAGCAGTACTTC CASSTSEAYEQYF TRBD2 13 TRBV6-2/TRBV6-3 few TRBJ2-7
TGTGCCACCGGACTAGCGGGGAAAAAGACCCAGTACTTC CATGLAGKKTQYF TRBD2 13 TRBV24-1 many TRBJ2-5
TGTGCCACCCGGAAGGTGCTAGCGGGGACTTACACAGATACGCAGTATTTT CATRKVLAGTYTDTQYF TRBD2 17 TRBV6-1 - TRBJ2-3
TGCGCCAGCAGCAGCGGGACTCCTGATCAGCCCCAGCATTTT CASSSGTPDQPQHF - 14 TRBV4-1 - TRBJ1-5
TGCAGTGCTAGAGAGCCAGGGGGGCCCTATGGCTACACCTTC CSAREPGGPYGYTF TRBD1 14 TRBV20-1 many TRBJ1-2
TGTGCCAGCTTATCCGGGACTTGGGGCTACACCTTC CASLSGTWGYTF - 12 TRBV21-1 many TRBJ1-2
TGCAGCGGACGCGACAGGGAACGCTCTGGAAACACCATATATTTT CSGRDRERSGNTIYF TRBD1 15 TRBV20-1 few TRBJ1-3
TGTGCCAGCAGCCAAGGCGGCAGGGCCTCTGAAGCTTTCTTT CASSQGGRASEAFF - 14 TRBV3-1 many TRBJ1-1
TGCGCCAGCAGACAGACAGGGTTCGCTGAAGCTTTCTTT CASRQTGFAEAFF TRBD1 13 TRBV4-3 many TRBJ1-1
TGCAGTGCTAGCGGGGATTTGGGAACAGATACGCAGTATTTT CSASGDLGTDTQYF - 14 TRBV20-1 many TRBJ2-3
TGTGCCAGCAGTCTCAGTACCAGGGGAAACACCATATATTTT CASSLSTRGNTIYF - 14 TRBV28 many TRBJ1-3
TGTGCCAGCAGCCAAGATCCCAGGGGGAATGAAAAACTGTTTTTT CASSQDPRGNEKLFF TRBD1 15 TRBV3-1 few TRBJ1-4
TGTGCCAGCAGTTTTAGACTAGCCCTAGATACGCAGTATTTT CASSFRLALDTQYF TRBD2 14 TRBV12-3/TRBV12-4 many TRBJ2-3
TGTGCCAGCGGCTCGGAGGCCCAGTACTTC CASGSEAQYF - 10 TRBV7-2 many TRBJ2-5
TGTGCCAGCAGAAAGGGGTTGGGCGGGGGAGAGACCCAGTACTTC CASRKGLGGGETQYF TRBD2 15 TRBV6-1 many TRBJ2-5
TGTGCCAGCAGCCCGCAGACTACAGGGTTTGGATTTTATGGCTACACCTTC CASSPQTTGFGFYGYTF - 17 TRBV3-1 few TRBJ1-2
TGTGCCAGCAGCCCCGAGTCTGGGGCCAACGTCCTGACTTTC CASSPESGANVLTF - 14 TRBV11-1 few TRBJ2-6
TGTGCCTGGAACAGGGGCGCCTCTGGAAACACCATATATTTT CAWNRGASGNTIYF TRBD1 14 TRBV30 many TRBJ1-3
TGTGCCAGCAGCTTGGAAACGAACACTGAAGCTTTCTTT CASSLETNTEAFF - 13 TRBV7-2 few TRBJ1-1
TGTGCCAGCAGTTACCCGGGCCACACTGAAGCTTTCTTT CASSYPGHTEAFF - 13 TRBV6-6 - TRBJ1-1
TGCAGTGCTAACAGGGGGGGAAACGCTGAAGCTTTCTTT CSANRGGNAEAFF TRBD1 13 TRBV20-1 many TRBJ1-1
TGTGCCAGCAGTTGGGACAGGGTGAACACTGAAGCTTTCTTT CASSWDRVNTEAFF TRBD1 14 TRBV5-6 many TRBJ1-1
TGTGCCAGCTCACCACTGTGGGGACAGGGGAGGAGGAACACTGAAGCTTTCTTT CASSPLWGQGRRNTEAFF TRBD1 18 TRBV18 many TRBJ1-1
TGTGCCAGCAGCCAGGCGGGGGCTGGGGCCAACGTCCTGACTTTC CASSQAGAGANVLTF TRBD2 15 TRBV3-1 - TRBJ2-6
TGTGCCAGCAGTTTTCATCAGCCCCAGCATTTT CASSFHQPQHF - 11 TRBV28 many TRBJ1-5
TGCAGTGCCCCGCGGGAGGGGCGCAATGAGCAGTTCTTC CSAPREGRNEQFF TRBD2 13 TRBV20-1 many TRBJ2-1
TGTGCCAGCAGCTTGGGACAGAACACTGAAGCTTTCTTT CASSLGQNTEAFF - 13 TRBV7-2 many TRBJ1-1
TGTGCCAGCAGTTACGTTGGGGCTCAGCCCCAGCATTTT CASSYVGAQPQHF - 13 TRBV6-2/TRBV6-3 many TRBJ1-5
TGTGCCAGCAGCACAAATTGGGGCATGAGCCGGGGTGAGCAGTTCTTC CASSTNWGMSRGEQFF - 16 TRBV7-9 few TRBJ2-1
TGCAGCGTTGACCGGCAGGGTACCGATGAGCAGTTCTTC CSVDRQGTDEQFF - 13 TRBV29-1 - TRBJ2-1
TGCGCCAGCAGCCAAGATTCCAGGCAATCAGATACGCAGTATTTT CASSQDSRQSDTQYF - 15 TRBV4-3 many TRBJ2-3
TGTGCCAGCAGTCAAATCAGCGGGGGGACTGAGACCCAGTACTTC CASSQISGGTETQYF TRBD2 15 TRBV6-2/TRBV6-3 many TRBJ2-5
TGTGCCAGCAGCTTAGTCGGAAGCGACACAGATACGCAGTATTTT CASSLVGSDTDTQYF - 15 TRBV7-2 few TRBJ2-3
TGTGCCAGCAGTGGACTAGCGGGCCGCACAGATACGCAGTATTTT CASSGLAGRTDTQYF TRBD2 15 TRBV12-3/TRBV12-4 many TRBJ2-3